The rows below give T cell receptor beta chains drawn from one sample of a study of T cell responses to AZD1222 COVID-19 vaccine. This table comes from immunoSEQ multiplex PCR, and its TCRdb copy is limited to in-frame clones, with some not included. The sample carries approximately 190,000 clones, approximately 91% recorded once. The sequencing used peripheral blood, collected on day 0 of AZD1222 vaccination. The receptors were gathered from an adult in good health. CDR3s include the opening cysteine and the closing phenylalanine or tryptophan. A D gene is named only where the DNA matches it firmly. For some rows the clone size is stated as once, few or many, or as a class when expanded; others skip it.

cdr3_aa: CASSLEGAGELFF
cdr3_nt: TGTGCCAGCAGCTTGGAGGGCGCCGGGGAGCTGTTTTTT
j_call: TRBJ2-2
clone_size: few
d_call: .
v_call: TRBV7-3

cdr3_aa: CASSSTTGISNQPQHF
cdr3_nt: TGTGCCAGTAGTTCCACGACAGGAATTAGCAATCAGCCCCAGCATTTT
j_call: TRBJ1-5
clone_size: once
d_call: .
v_call: TRBV19

cdr3_aa: CASSQEGSLGGEQYF
cdr3_nt: TGTGCCAGCAGCCAAGAAGGGTCTTTGGGGGGCGAGCAGTACTTC
j_call: TRBJ2-7
clone_size: .
d_call: .
v_call: TRBV3-1/TRBV3-2

cdr3_aa: CASSLEMGYQPQHF
cdr3_nt: TGCGCCAGCAGCCTAGAGATGGGCTATCAGCCCCAGCATTTT
j_call: TRBJ1-5
clone_size: once
d_call: .
v_call: TRBV4-1

cdr3_aa: CASSTLGFNEQFF
cdr3_nt: TGTGCCAGCAGCACCCTAGGGTTCAATGAGCAGTTCTTC
j_call: TRBJ2-1
clone_size: .
d_call: .
v_call: TRBV3-1/TRBV3-2

cdr3_aa: CASSHGLTGEKLFF
cdr3_nt: TGTGCCAGCAGCCATGGGTTAACGGGGGAAAAACTGTTTTTT
j_call: TRBJ1-4
clone_size: .
d_call: .
v_call: TRBV3-1/TRBV3-2

cdr3_aa: CASSHRQGNYGYTF
cdr3_nt: TGCGCCAGCAGCCATAGACAGGGAAACTATGGCTACACCTTC
j_call: TRBJ1-2
clone_size: .
d_call: TRBD1
v_call: TRBV4-1

cdr3_aa: CASSGYQETQYF
cdr3_nt: TGTGCCAGCAGTGGGTACCAAGAGACCCAGTACTTC
j_call: TRBJ2-5
clone_size: .
d_call: .
v_call: TRBV28

cdr3_aa: CASSLGGGTNEKLFF
cdr3_nt: TGTGCCAGCAGCTTAGGCGGGGGAACTAATGAAAAACTGTTTTTT
j_call: TRBJ1-4
clone_size: .
d_call: .
v_call: TRBV7-8

cdr3_aa: CAISDLGQANTGELFF
cdr3_nt: TGTGCCATCAGTGATTTGGGACAGGCGAACACCGGGGAGCTGTTTTTT
j_call: TRBJ2-2
clone_size: .
d_call: TRBD1
v_call: TRBV10-3

cdr3_aa: CASSELGLAISTDTQYF
cdr3_nt: TGCGCCAGCAGTGAATTGGGACTAGCGATTAGCACAGATACGCAGTATTTT
j_call: TRBJ2-3
clone_size: .
d_call: TRBD2
v_call: TRBV10-2

cdr3_aa: CASTVSGTHYEQYF
cdr3_nt: TGTGCCAGCACCGTCTCCGGGACCCACTACGAGCAGTACTTC
j_call: TRBJ2-7
clone_size: .
d_call: .
v_call: TRBV27

cdr3_aa: CASEINRGHEQYF
cdr3_nt: TGTGCCAGCGAAATCAACAGGGGCCACGAGCAGTACTTC
j_call: TRBJ2-7
clone_size: .
d_call: TRBD1
v_call: TRBV7-9

cdr3_aa: CASSLGLSPGWEQYF
cdr3_nt: TGTGCCAGCAGTTTAGGACTCTCACCCGGGTGGGAGCAGTACTTC
j_call: TRBJ2-7
clone_size: few
d_call: .
v_call: TRBV27

cdr3_aa: CASSPRTGTFLNTEAFF
cdr3_nt: TGTGCCAGCAGTCCTCGGACAGGGACCTTTCTGAACACTGAAGCTTTCTTT
j_call: TRBJ1-1
clone_size: once
d_call: TRBD1
v_call: TRBV6-6

cdr3_aa: CASSLALSGGEKLFF
cdr3_nt: TGTGCCAGCAGCTTAGCGTTGTCAGGGGGTGAAAAACTGTTTTTT
j_call: TRBJ1-4
clone_size: .
d_call: TRBD1
v_call: TRBV7-9

cdr3_aa: CAIAGPLRHEQYF
cdr3_nt: TGTGCCATTGCGGGGCCCCTTCGCCACGAGCAGTACTTC
j_call: TRBJ2-7
clone_size: .
d_call: .
v_call: TRBV28

cdr3_aa: CASSLTDRAHYEQYF
cdr3_nt: TGTGCCAGCAGCCTGACAGACAGGGCGCACTACGAGCAGTACTTC
j_call: TRBJ2-7
clone_size: .
d_call: TRBD1
v_call: TRBV5-6

cdr3_aa: CASSRGRFLETQYF
cdr3_nt: TGTGCCAGCAGTCGAGGGAGGTTTCTAGAGACCCAGTACTTC
j_call: TRBJ2-5
clone_size: once
d_call: .
v_call: TRBV27